One and the same sample provided the 19 T cell receptor beta chains below, sequenced in a study of cytomegalovirus exposure and HLA in healthy donors. It was with 60 Vbeta and 13 Jbeta primers that the PCR ran. The table came from immunoSEQ multiplex PCR; TCRdb's copy has only in-frame clones and leaves some out. The sample totals 130,000 to 150,000 clones. The sequencing sample was made of PBMCs. Receptors were obtained from a woman between 50 and 59 years old in good health and CMV-seronegative.

This chain connects TRBV6-5 to TRBJ1-1; TRBD1 aligns across 7 bases. The CDR3 has 14 residues. V gave up 1 base and J gave up 4 bases; unmatched junction bases: 3. Germline V gene lookup returns CDR1 MNHEY and CDR2 SVGAGI. This CDR3 reads CASSYFHRGTEAFF. The DNA for the CDR3 is TGTGCCAGCAGTTACTTTCACAGGGGCACTGAAGCTTTCTTT.

The CDR3 sequence: CASSFQRAGGPTGELFF. CDR3 nucleotides: TGTGCCAGCAGCTTCCAGAGAGCGGGAGGGCCAACCGGGGAGCTGTTTTTT. The V and J genes are TRBV13 and TRBJ2-2, with 10 bases matching TRBD2. CDR1 is PRHDT, CDR2 FYEKMQ, per germline (reference sequence). The V and J ends lost 3 bases and 5 bases, in that order; junction bases with no gene match: 9. There are 17 residues in the CDR3.

About this clone itself: The conserved phenylalanine or tryptophan is not found at the CDR3 terminus, so this likely reflects a read error. The rearrangement joins TRBV7-9 to TRBJ2-7; 8 nucleotides line up with TRBD1. This CDR3 is 13 amino acids long. CDR1 is SEHNR, CDR2 FQNEAQ, per germline (reference sequence). J was trimmed by 2 bases and V by 6 bases; bases with no gene match: 3. CDR3 in DNA: TGTGCCAGCAGGTCACAGGGGGCCTACGAGCAGTACCTC. Protein sequence: CASRSQGAYEQYL.

The chain carries TRBV29-1 and TRBJ2-7; D is unclear. Germline V gene data show CDR1 as SQVTM and CDR2 as ANQGSEA. With 2 bases removed from V and 2 bases from J, the gap between germline ends came to 10 bases. This CDR3 is built from 13 residues. This CDR3 reads CSVEIQNTYEQYF. CDR3 DNA: TGCAGCGTTGAAATACAGAACACCTACGAGCAGTACTTC.

The chain combines TRBV28 with TRBJ2-3; 12 bases are a match to TRBD2. CDR3 length equals 16 residues. Germline V gives CDR1 MDHEN, CDR2 SYDVKM. Unmatched junction bases numbered 6, after V lost 3 bases and J lost 5 bases. The DNA for the CDR3 is TGTGCCAGCAGTTTGGCTAGCGGGGGGGTCGTAGATACGCAGTATTTT. Residues: CASSLASGGVVDTQYF.

This chain uses TRBV6-5 with TRBJ1-2, with 10 bases matching TRBD1. Germline V gene lookup returns CDR1 MNHEY and CDR2 SVGAGI. The V and J ends lost 5 bases and 3 bases, in that order; junction bases with no gene match: 3. The CDR3 has 14 residues. The CDR3 DNA reads TGTGCCAGCAGTGCGGGACAGGGGTACTATGGCTACACCTTC. Translation: CASSAGQGYYGYTF.

The chain links TRBV7-2 to TRBJ1-5, with D hard to call. Looked up from germline, CDR1 is SGHTA and CDR2 is FQGNSA. CDR3 length: 13 amino acids. The germline V and J ends were trimmed by 2 bases and 4 bases, with 6 bases remaining between them. The chain's CDR3 is CASSLLMNQPQHF. The DNA of the CDR3 is TGTGCCAGCAGCTTATTAATGAATCAGCCCCAGCATTTT.

The chain links TRBV18 to TRBJ1-6; the D gene is possibly TRBD1 (5 bases). CDR3 size: 14 residues. Germline CDR1 reads KGHSH; CDR2 reads LQKENI. V was pared by 3 bases and J by 5 bases, with 8 bases between. CDR3 sequence (DNA): TGTGCCAGCTCACCGTCCAGGGATAATTCACCCCTCCACTTT. It codes for CASSPSRDNSPLHF.

The V and J genes are TRBV5-1 and TRBJ1-1; 7 bases map to TRBD1. V lost 3 bases and J lost 3; bases outside the gene matches: 2. Germline V gene lookup returns CDR1 SGHRS and CDR2 YFSETQ. There are 13 residues in the CDR3. The CDR3 DNA sequence: TGCGCCAGCAGCTCCGACAGGGACACTGAAGCTTTCTTT. This gives the protein CASSSDRDTEAFF.

The chain has TRBV4-3 and TRBJ2-3; 7 bases map to TRBD2. The V gene end was trimmed by 1 base and the J gene end by 0 bases; junction bases not matched to a gene: 10. This CDR3 has 18 residues. Germline loops: CDR1 LGHNA, CDR2 YSLEER. This CDR3 is CASSQGGPAGASTDTQYF. Written as DNA, the CDR3 is TGCGCCAGCAGCCAAGGCGGTCCGGCGGGAGCTAGCACAGATACGCAGTATTTT.

The chain combines TRBV30 with TRBJ1-4, with D maybe TRBD1 (5 bases). V was trimmed by 3 bases and J by 5 bases, leaving 13 bases between them. The V gene's germline CDR1 is GTSNPN and CDR2 SVGIG (reference sequence). The CDR3 totals 14 residues. CDR3 nucleotides: TGTGCCTGGAGAGATAGGGGTCTAAATGAAAAACTGTTTTTT. Translating gives CAWRDRGLNEKLFF. The full variable domain, in which reference TRBV30 and TRBJ1-4 provide the parts outside the CDR3, is SQTIHQWPATLVQPVGSPLSLECTVEGTSNPNLYWYRQAAGRGLQLLFYSVGIGQISSEVPQNLSASRPQDRQFILSSKKLLLSDSGFYLCAWRDRGLNEKLFFGSGTQLSVL.

V is TRBV7-2 and J is TRBJ2-7; 8 bases map to TRBD1. The CDR3 has 14 residues. Germline loops: CDR1 SGHTA, CDR2 FQGNSA. The junction had 7 bases not matched to a gene; V was cut back by 4 bases and J by 5 bases. In DNA form, the CDR3 reads TGTGCCAGCAGCTACCGGACAGGGAACCACGAGCAGTACTTC. Protein product: CASSYRTGNHEQYF.

The chain carries TRBV7-3 and TRBJ2-1, with 9 bases that match TRBD2. The CDR3 runs to 16 residues. CDR1 is SGHTA and CDR2 is FQGTGA in the germline V gene. Unmatched junction bases numbered 7, after V lost 4 bases and J lost 3 bases. The CDR3 reads CASSSLSGSSYNEQFF. CDR3 in DNA: TGTGCCAGCAGCTCCCTTAGCGGGAGTAGCTACAATGAGCAGTTCTTC.

The V and J genes are TRBV27 and TRBJ1-2, with 7 bases lining up with TRBD1. Germline V gives CDR1 MNHEY, CDR2 SMNVEV (reference sequence). V trimming: 6 bases; J trimming: 4 bases; junction bases outside the gene matches: 11. CDR3 size: 15 residues. CDR3 nucleotide sequence: TGTGCCAGCAGCCCTCGACAGGGCGCGGGCTATGGCTACACCTTC. Translating it yields CASSPRQGAGYGYTF.

V is TRBV2 and J is TRBJ2-7; TRBD1 matches 9 bases. The CDR3 consists of 13 residues. Trimming at V came to 9 bases and at J to 5 bases, leaving 8 bases not matched to a gene. Germline V gene sequence: CDR1 SNHLY, CDR2 FYNNEI. DNA for the CDR3: TGTGCCAGTTTTAGGGACAGGGTCCACGAGCAGTACTTC. This codes for CASFRDRVHEQYF.

The chain employs TRBV9 and TRBJ2-4; D perhaps matches TRBD2 (5 bases). The CDR3 is made up of 13 amino acids. V was clipped by 0 bases and J by 16 bases, with 17 bases between them. Germline V lookup: CDR1 SGDLS, CDR2 YYNGEE. The CDR3, as DNA: TGTGCCAGCAGCGTAGGAGACCCGGGATCTATTTACTTC. Protein sequence: CASSVGDPGSIYF.

The chain's CDR3 is CASSMSGNSYEQYF. DNA of the CDR3: TGTGCCAGTAGTATGAGCGGGAACTCCTACGAGCAGTACTTC. The chain combines TRBV19 with TRBJ2-7; 7 nucleotides match TRBD2. The CDR3 is 14 amino acids. V gave up 3 bases and J gave up 0 bases; unmatched junction bases: 2. Germline CDR1 is LNHDA and CDR2 is SQIVND (reference sequence).

The J gene is TRBJ1-4, the V gene TRBV18; D is ambiguous. The CDR3 covers 16 residues. Trimming pared 6 bases from V and 0 bases from J, leaving 14 bases between. The germline gives CDR1 KGHSH, CDR2 LQKENI. Here the CDR3 DNA reads TGTGCCAGCTCCCTCCAGGCGCAGGCAACTAATGAAAAACTGTTTTTT. It codes for CASSLQAQATNEKLFF.

This chain uses TRBV9 with TRBJ2-2; TRBD2 aligns across 10 bases. In germline, CDR1 is SGDLS, CDR2 YYNGEE. The ends lost 5 bases at V and 7 bases at J; junction bases unmatched: 11. The CDR3 is 16 residues long. DNA of the CDR3: TGTGCCAGCAGTTATTCTAGCGGGAGCAGCGACGGGGAGCTGTTTTTT. It codes for CASSYSSGSSDGELFF.